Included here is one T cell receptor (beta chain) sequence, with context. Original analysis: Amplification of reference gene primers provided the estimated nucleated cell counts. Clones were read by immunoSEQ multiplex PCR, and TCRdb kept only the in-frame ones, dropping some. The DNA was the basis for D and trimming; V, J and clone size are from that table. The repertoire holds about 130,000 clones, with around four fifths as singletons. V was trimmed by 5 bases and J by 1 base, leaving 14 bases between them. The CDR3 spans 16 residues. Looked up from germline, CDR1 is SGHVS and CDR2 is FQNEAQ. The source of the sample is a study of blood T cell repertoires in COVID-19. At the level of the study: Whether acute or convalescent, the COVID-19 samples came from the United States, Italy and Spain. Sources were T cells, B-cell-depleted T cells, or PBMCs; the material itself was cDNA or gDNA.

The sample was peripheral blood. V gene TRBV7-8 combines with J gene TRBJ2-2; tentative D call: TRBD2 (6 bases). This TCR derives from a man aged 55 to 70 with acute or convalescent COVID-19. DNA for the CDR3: TGTGCCAGCAGCACACGGGGGACCGAGAACACCGGGGAGCTGTTTTTT. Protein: CASSTRGTENTGELFF.